This TCR beta chain comes out of a study of beta chain features in type 1 diabetes. General study points: Patients and controls would be equally affected if PCR favored shorter templates. Type 1 diabetes patients had moderately but significantly shorter TCRB CDR3s in all four CD4+ subsets.

Trimming cost V 2 bases and J 6 bases, with 15 bases left between them. This CDR3 has 15 residues. Germline CDR1 and CDR2: MNHNY and SVGAGI (reference sequence). TCRB transcripts that were expressed got sequenced, as all of the isolated RNA had been reverse transcribed. Naive, central memory and regulatory T cell samples averaged around 3.3 million reads. Some clones are missing from TCRdb's copy, which holds only in-frame ones; the method was immunoSEQ multiplex PCR. The data contain a few hundred thousand clones, 27% of them seen just once; the ten biggest clones take up more than 3%. Heparinised blood was drawn once per donor, averaging around 110 mL. Worth noting for this clone: Its antigen is not known.

The J gene is TRBJ2-3, the V gene TRBV6-6; D perhaps matches TRBD2 (5 bases). Specimen: central memory CD4+ T cells from blood. The sequence came from a man aged 30-40 years in good health. This CDR3 reads CASSYILAAPDTQYF. The CDR3 DNA is TGTGCCAGCAGTTACATCCTAGCCGCTCCGGATACGCAGTATTTT.